These T cell receptor beta chains were read from a single sample in a study of blood T cell repertoires in COVID-19. This table comes from immunoSEQ multiplex PCR, and its TCRdb copy is limited to in-frame clones, with some not included. The sample lists 84,000 or so clones; roughly 90% were seen once. What was sequenced was peripheral blood. Every receptor here comes from a man between 70 and 80 years old with acute or convalescent COVID-19. The CDR3 runs from the conserved cysteine through the conserved F or W. D genes are given only for firm matches. Expanded clones get a size class; other rows say once, few or many, or leave the size out.

TGCGCCAGCAGCTTGGCCCTAGGGCTAGCGGGGACAGATACGCAGTATTTT	CASSLALGLAGTDTQYF	TRBJ2-3	NA	TRBD2	TRBV5-1	17
TGTGCCAGCAGTTTTCTCAGGTCGGGGGGCTCGGGGGAGCAGTACTTC	CASSFLRSGGSGEQYF	TRBJ2-7	NA	NA	TRBV6-5	16
TGTGCCAGCAGACGCGTCTACGATAGCAATCAGCCCCAGCATTTT	CASRRVYDSNQPQHF	TRBJ1-5	NA	NA	TRBV6-5	15
TGTGCCAGCAGTTCAAGGGGGCCTGGGTACTATGGCTACACCTTC	CASSSRGPGYYGYTF	TRBJ1-2	NA	TRBD1	TRBV6-5	15
TGTGCCAGCAGTTTAGAGGAAACTAGGCCCTACAATGAGCAGTTCTTC	CASSLEETRPYNEQFF	TRBJ2-1	NA	NA	TRBV27	16
TGTGCCAGCAGCGGCCGGGACTCAGCCTACGAGCAGTACTTC	CASSGRDSAYEQYF	TRBJ2-7	NA	NA	TRBV7-9	14
TGCGCCTCCTACCCTAGCGAGAGATACAATGAGCAGTTCTTC	CASYPSERYNEQFF	TRBJ2-1	NA	NA	TRBV5-1	14
TGTGCCAGCAGCCTGGACAACACTAACTATGGCTACACCTTC	CASSLDNTNYGYTF	TRBJ1-2	NA	NA	TRBV6-2/TRBV6-3	14
TGTGCCAGCCGCCGGGGGTGGAACACCGGGGAGCTGTTTTTT	CASRRGWNTGELFF	TRBJ2-2	once	NA	TRBV6-4	14
TGTGCCAGTAGTATAGGTGTTCCAGGGACCTACGAGCAGTACTTC	CASSIGVPGTYEQYF	TRBJ2-7	NA	NA	TRBV19	15
TGTGCCAGCGGGATACGGGGGGAATCCACTTTGTACTATGGCTACACCTTC	CASGIRGESTLYYGYTF	TRBJ1-2	NA	NA	TRBV27	17
TGCAGCGTGCGGACAGGGGGAGAATCACCCCTCCACTTT	CSVRTGGESPLHF	TRBJ1-6	NA	TRBD1	TRBV29-1	13
TGTGCCAGCAGTTACTCAGTCGGGACAGGGAGGTCTGAGCAGTTCTTC	CASSYSVGTGRSEQFF	TRBJ2-1	NA	TRBD1	TRBV6-2/TRBV6-3	16
TGTGCCAGCAGCCCAAGACGGACTAGCGGGATCACAGATACGCAGTATTTT	CASSPRRTSGITDTQYF	TRBJ2-3	NA	TRBD2	TRBV7-2	17
TGTGCCACCCGCTGGGACTGTATCTCTGGAAACACCATATATTTT	CATRWDCISGNTIYF	TRBJ1-3	NA	NA	TRBV24-1	15
TGTGCCAGCAGCCCCCTAGCAACAACCGGGGAGCTGTTTTTT	CASSPLATTGELFF	TRBJ2-2	NA	NA	TRBV7-2	14
TGTGCCTGGGCAGGGGTCGTCAGCGGCTACACCTTC	CAWAGVVSGYTF	TRBJ1-2	NA	NA	TRBV30	12
TGCGCCAGCAGCCAAGAAGGCGGGGGAACCTTAATCTACGAGCAGTACTTC	CASSQEGGGTLIYEQYF	TRBJ2-7	NA	TRBD2	TRBV4-1	17
TGTGCCTGGAGTATGGGACATCGGGGCACAGATACGCAGTATTTT	CAWSMGHRGTDTQYF	TRBJ2-3	NA	NA	TRBV30	15
TGTGCCAGCAGTCCACAGGGAGTTAACTATGGCTACACCTTC	CASSPQGVNYGYTF	TRBJ1-2	NA	NA	TRBV2	14
TGTGCCAGTCATGCCAGACAGGGCCCTAGCACAGATACGCAGTATTTT	CASHARQGPSTDTQYF	TRBJ2-3	NA	TRBD1	TRBV19	16
TGTGCCAGCAGCCCGGACAGGATTATGAACACTGAAGCTTTCTTT	CASSPDRIMNTEAFF	TRBJ1-1	few	TRBD1	TRBV7-7	15
TGTGCCAGCAGCGTAGTAGCGGTGAACACCGGGGAGCTGTTTTTT	CASSVVAVNTGELFF	TRBJ2-2	NA	NA	TRBV9	15
TGTGCCAGCAGTTACGGGGCAGGCAACTATGGCTACACCTTC	CASSYGAGNYGYTF	TRBJ1-2	NA	NA	TRBV6-5	14
TGCGCCAGCAGCCAAACTAGCGGGGGGGCTGGCACAGATACGCAGTATTTT	CASSQTSGGAGTDTQYF	TRBJ2-3	NA	TRBD2	TRBV4-3	17
TGTGCCAGCAGCCCGAGAGCCGGGGAGACCCAGTACTTC	CASSPRAGETQYF	TRBJ2-5	NA	NA	TRBV9	13
TGTGCCTGGAGTCCCGGGACAGGGTGGTCCTACGAGCAGTACTTC	CAWSPGTGWSYEQYF	TRBJ2-7	NA	TRBD1	TRBV30	15
TGTGCCAGCAGCGTGACTAGCTTTTCTGATGAGCAGTTCTTC	CASSVTSFSDEQFF	TRBJ2-1	NA	TRBD2	TRBV11-3	14
TGCGCCAGCAGTGAGATACAAGGGTCGGGGACTCACTCCTACGAGCAGTACTTC	CASSEIQGSGTHSYEQYF	TRBJ2-7	NA	NA	TRBV10-2	18
TGTGCCACCACAACTAGCGGGGACGCTTATGACAATGAGCAGTTCTTC	CATTTSGDAYDNEQFF	TRBJ2-1	NA	TRBD2	TRBV19	16
TGCGCCAGCAGCTTAACTAGCGGGAGGGCCTCCGCCGGGGAGCTGTTTTTT	CASSLTSGRASAGELFF	TRBJ2-2	NA	TRBD2	TRBV5-1	17
TGCAGTGTAGTACGGAACACTGAAGCTTTCTTT	CSVVRNTEAFF	TRBJ1-1	NA	NA	TRBV20-1	11
TGTGCCAGCTCAACTGGACAGGGGCGGGCATACGAGCAGTACTTC	CASSTGQGRAYEQYF	TRBJ2-7	NA	TRBD1	TRBV18	15
TGTGCCAGCAGTCCTTATGACAGGGATGGTGAAAAACTGTTTTTT	CASSPYDRDGEKLFF	TRBJ1-4	NA	TRBD1	TRBV27	15
TGTGCCAGCAGCCAAGGGGTAGCGGGAGTAACAGATACGCAGTATTTT	CASSQGVAGVTDTQYF	TRBJ2-3	NA	TRBD2	TRBV3-1/TRBV3-2	16
TGTGCCATCGGAGAAGGGACTAGCGGCACAGATACGCAGTATTTT	CAIGEGTSGTDTQYF	TRBJ2-3	NA	TRBD2	TRBV10-3	15
TGTGCCAGCAGACCAAGGACAGGTTCGTACTCCTACGAGCAGTACTTC	CASRPRTGSYSYEQYF	TRBJ2-7	NA	NA	TRBV21-1	16
TGTGCCATCAGCCCCGGACACACCGGAGATGAAAAACTGTTTTTT	CAISPGHTGDEKLFF	TRBJ1-4	once	NA	TRBV10-3	15
TGTGCCAGCCCAGCTCCCGCCAGGGGGCGATTGGACACTGAAGCTTTCTTT	CASPAPARGRLDTEAFF	TRBJ1-1	NA	TRBD1	TRBV5-4	17
TGTGCCAGCTCTCCCGGGACTAGTGTTCGCGATGAGCAGTTCTTC	CASSPGTSVRDEQFF	TRBJ2-1	NA	TRBD2	TRBV5-4	15
TGTGCCAGCAGCTTGACAGGGGGCAACACTGAAGCTTTCTTT	CASSLTGGNTEAFF	TRBJ1-1	NA	TRBD1	TRBV7-9	14
TGCGCCAGCAGTGAGCTAGAGGGGGCCTCCTCCGTTTCACCCCTCCACTTT	CASSELEGASSVSPLHF	TRBJ1-6	NA	TRBD1	TRBV10-1	17
TGCGCCAGCAGCCCGAGCGTTGGGGCCCCACAAGAGACCCAGTACTTC	CASSPSVGAPQETQYF	TRBJ2-5	NA	NA	TRBV5-1	16
TGTGCCAGCAGGCCCCCCCCAGGGATCACTGAAGCTTTCTTT	CASRPPPGITEAFF	TRBJ1-1	NA	NA	TRBV2	14
TGTGCCAGCAGTTCTCTTTACGAGCAGTACTTC	CASSSLYEQYF	TRBJ2-7	NA	NA	TRBV6-2/TRBV6-3	11
TGTGCCAGCAGCATAAGGGGCATGAACACTGAAGCTTTCTTT	CASSIRGMNTEAFF	TRBJ1-1	NA	NA	TRBV7-2	14
TGCGCCAGCAGCCGAGACAGTGCGGCCCCTACGTACGAGCAGTACTTC	CASSRDSAAPTYEQYF	TRBJ2-7	NA	NA	TRBV5-1	16
TGTGCCAGCTCCAGTAGAGGAGCAGATACGCAGTATTTT	CASSSRGADTQYF	TRBJ2-3	NA	NA	TRBV12-3/TRBV12-4	13
TGTGCCAGCAGTTCCCCGGGACAGGTCCAGGGGCAGTACTTC	CASSSPGQVQGQYF	TRBJ2-7	NA	TRBD1	TRBV28	14
TGTGCCAGCAGCTTAGGGACAGCCGACCTCTATGGCTACACCTTC	CASSLGTADLYGYTF	TRBJ1-2	NA	TRBD1	TRBV5-4	15
TGTGCCAGTAGGACAGGGTTCGTTCAGCCCCAGCATTTT	CASRTGFVQPQHF	TRBJ1-5	NA	TRBD1	TRBV19	13
TGTGCCCGGGGCTCCGGACAGGGTGGCTCTGGGCAGTTCTTC	CARGSGQGGSGQFF	TRBJ2-1	NA	TRBD1	TRBV30	14